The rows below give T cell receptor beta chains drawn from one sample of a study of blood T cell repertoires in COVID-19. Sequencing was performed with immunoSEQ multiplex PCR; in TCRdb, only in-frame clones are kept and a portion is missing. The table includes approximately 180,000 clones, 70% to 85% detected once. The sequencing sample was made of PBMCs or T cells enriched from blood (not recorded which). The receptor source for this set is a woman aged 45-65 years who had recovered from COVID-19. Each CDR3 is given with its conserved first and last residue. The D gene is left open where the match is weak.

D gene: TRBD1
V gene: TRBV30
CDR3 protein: CAWRRTGVLTGELFF

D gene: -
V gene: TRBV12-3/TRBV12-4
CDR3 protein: CASSLRVHQPQHF

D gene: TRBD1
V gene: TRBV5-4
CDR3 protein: CASSSPSRTGEETQYF

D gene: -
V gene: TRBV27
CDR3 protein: CASSLSAGARTEAFF

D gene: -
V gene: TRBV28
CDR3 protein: CASSSSDFQETQYF

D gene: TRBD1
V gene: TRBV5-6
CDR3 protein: CASSLRTGGAFADTQYF

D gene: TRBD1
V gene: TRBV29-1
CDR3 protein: CSVAHRGSTDTQYF

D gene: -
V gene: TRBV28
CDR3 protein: CASSLSADTQYF

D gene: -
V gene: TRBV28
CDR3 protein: CASSPTYDGGGTEAFF

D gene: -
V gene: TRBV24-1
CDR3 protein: CATWSGYNEQFF

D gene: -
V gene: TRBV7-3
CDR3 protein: CASNTGTGELFF

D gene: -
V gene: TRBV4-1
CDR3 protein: CASSQAKGADTQYF

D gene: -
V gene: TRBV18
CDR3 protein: CASSPLSTGPRTGELFF

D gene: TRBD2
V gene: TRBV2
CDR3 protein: CASSPLGLPQETQYF

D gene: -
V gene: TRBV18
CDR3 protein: CASSPPLDRLNTEAFF

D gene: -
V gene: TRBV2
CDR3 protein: CASSPDTEAFF

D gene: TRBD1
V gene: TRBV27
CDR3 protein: CASSRTQGVGYEQYF

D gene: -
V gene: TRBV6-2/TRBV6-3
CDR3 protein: CASSPGREGTEAFF

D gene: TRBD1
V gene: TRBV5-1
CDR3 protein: CASSQGTGVSEQYF

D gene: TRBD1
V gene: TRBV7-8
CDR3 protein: CASSPTEDRPPGAPPLGNDEKLFF

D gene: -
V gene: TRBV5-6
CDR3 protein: CASSLGGRYTDTQYF

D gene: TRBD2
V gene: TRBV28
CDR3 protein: CASSFGAFQAGGYQETQYF

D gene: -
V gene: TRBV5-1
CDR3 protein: CASRARAASTDTQYF

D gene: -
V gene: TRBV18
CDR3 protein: CASSPNAAGHRSPLHF

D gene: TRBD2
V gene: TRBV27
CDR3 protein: CASSLYSGRGYEQYF

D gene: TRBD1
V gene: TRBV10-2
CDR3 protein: CAIRDRENTEAFF

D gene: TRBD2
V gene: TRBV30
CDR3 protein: CAWKTSGSTDTQYF

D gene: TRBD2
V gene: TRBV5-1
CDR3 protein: CASSPGVRLAGEETQYF

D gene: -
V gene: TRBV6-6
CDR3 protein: CASSQRGETQYF

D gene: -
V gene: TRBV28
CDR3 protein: CASRRGSSEKLFF

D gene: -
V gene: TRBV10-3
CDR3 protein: CAISETGTLNTEAFF

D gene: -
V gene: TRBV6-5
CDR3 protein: CASSPDQGNYGYTF

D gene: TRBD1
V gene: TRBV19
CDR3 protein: CASSDRGQGANVLTF